This T cell receptor (beta chain) was identified during a study of shared clonotypes between healthy human individuals (TCRdb year 2020). Regarding the research as a whole: Two women and a few men aged 18 to 49 years were included in the cohort. Between about 0.85 and 8.9 billion PBMCs per donor were obtained by leukapheresis. Blood TCR repertoires of four to six healthy adults were deeply sequenced to estimate repertoire size and the extent of clonotype sharing between individuals. To increase sequencing depth and limit assay-specific biases, TCR repertoire library preparation and sequencing were carried out by different laboratories using diverse techniques. For each donor, CD4 naive and CD4 memory were each run on three plates, CD8 naive on two plates, and CD8 memory on one plate.

At the junction V is shortened by 5 bases and J by 8 bases; bases outside the gene matches: 7. Its CDR3 holds 14 amino acids, cysteine through phenylalanine. Of all the DNA, just the CDR3 is kept, 42 bases in frame from base 1. The CDR1 and CDR2 encoded by the germline V gene (reference sequence) are MNHEY and SMNVEV. Overall study outcomes, separate from this receptor: Estimated clonotype richness was generally larger for naive than for memory subsets. Sampling was restricted to blood, and TCR repertoires in tissues likely differ from the TCR repertoires found in blood. Pairwise subsampling led to the expectation that sequencing depth would affect the degree of clonotype sharing among donors. Incomplete sequencing was indicated by rarefaction of sorted-subset datasets, despite the large sequencing depth. Higher generation probabilities were observed for clonotypes shared by all four sorted-subset donors than for non-shared clonotypes. Because the study included a small number of donors, the genetic and exposure-history diversity represented was limited. Across a handful of donors, about 4.5% of naive CD4, approximately 3.6% of naive CD8, about 2.3% of memory CD4, and 0.4% of memory CD8 clonotypes were shared.

TCR CDR3 regions were amplified from genomic DNA by multiplex PCR using the deep immunoSEQ assay. Extracted genomic DNA from each cell subset was distributed evenly across all wells of several immunoSEQ 96-well plates, and each plate was treated as a replicate. For sorted subsets, 200 ng of genomic DNA, equivalent to 25,000 to 35,000 T cell genomes, went into each replicate PCR. Purified libraries were quantified with a Qubit 3.0 fluorometer, sized on a Bioanalyzer 2100, and re-quantified with the KAPA Library Quantification kit. Every immunoSEQ 96-well plate was sequenced on a separate single-read 150-cycle Illumina NextSeq 550 flow cell. The study's own analysis went as follows. Because the immunoSEQ output included only junctional sequences and no quality scores, the filtering could not be the same as the filtering used for full-length reads. To assign V/J genes and CDR3, sequences were annotated against IMGT germline references using PyIR, a Python wrapper for IgBLAST v1.9. Reads with weak V/J assignments (E-value above 1e-6), missing CDR3, stop codons, out-of-frame junctions, or ambiguous translated residues were removed. A V3J clonotype was defined by an identical inferred V gene, J gene, and CDR3 amino acid sequence. To compute the percentage overlap between repertoires, the number of shared unique clonotypes was divided by the size of the smaller repertoire. Richness of each repertoire was evaluated using RTK rarefaction, the Chao1 estimator, and Recon v2.1 estimates of unobserved clonotypes. Generation probabilities for all TCRbeta clonotypes obtained by the gDNA method from several donors were computed using OLGA. TCRdb obtained this table from immuneACCESS and retained in-frame rearrangements with V and J assigned. These tables miss some clones; where compared with another copy, unresolved V genes account for less than half of the shortfall, and the remainder is unexplained. D and trimming were read from the DNA, whereas the V and J calls and clone size are those reported in that table. The table for this sample lists some 2,100,000 clones; 90% to 95% of them were counted only once. Clones ranked in the top ten supply 1.5% to 2% of the sample.

To note about this clone: No cognate antigen has been identified for it. No qualities accompany the bases; no much larger clone lies one base away.

CD8 naive samples were obtained by positive selection for CCR7 among CD45RO-negative cells, yielding a CD45RA+CCR7+ population from which TemRA cells were excluded. Healthy HIV-negative adults with no recently reported acute infections or vaccinations were included as donors. All donors were Caucasian adults living in Nashville, Tennessee, USA. Blood was collected by leukapheresis, and PBMCs were isolated by Ficoll-Histopaque density gradient centrifugation and then cryopreserved in liquid nitrogen vapor phase. Analytical flow cytometry was used to check the purity and quantity of each magnetically sorted T cell population. Genomic DNA was isolated from every sorted fraction and measured by UV absorbance on a Nanodrop 2000c.

Input material: naive CD8+ T cells from PBMCs. The cell subset or site label for this specimen denotes: CD45RA+CCR7+. The TCR was taken from a young man in good health. Some clones in this sample may be carry-over from other donors' samples. The chain was built from TRBV27 and TRBJ2-1, with 9 bases in between that match TRBD2. The CDR3 in this case is CASSLLQREDEQFF. The nucleotide sequence reads as follows: TGTGCCAGCAGTCTACTCCAGCGGGAGGATGAGCAGTTCTTC.